This T cell receptor beta chain was identified during a study of cytomegalovirus exposure and HLA in healthy donors. A word on this clone: The antigen is undetermined.

General observations from the study: Compared with the roughly 700-donor mean, an Asian-associated ancestry cluster reportedly had fewer N-insertions, according to a later analysis. Presence/absence analysis assumed near-uniform sequencing depth across donors. In a later analysis, most CMV-associated TCR beta chains appeared HLA-restricted.

Amplification used 60 Vbeta primers and 13 Jbeta primers. Per the study methods: Counted up in a later analysis, unique TCR beta chains came to roughly 80 million, with around 12 million shared. The repertoire was sequenced with immunoSEQ multiplex PCR; TCRdb's copy has only in-frame clones and lacks some. The V and J calls and clone size were taken over from that table, and D and trimming were inferred from the DNA. The data show 180,000 or so clones, with around four fifths seen just once and 5.5% to 7.5% held by the top ten. Sequencing was done on a sample of PBMCs. The clonotype was recovered from a woman in her forties or fifties in good health and CMV-seropositive.

The chain's CDR3 is CASSSDRVIGSPLHF. CDR3 coding DNA: TGTGCCAGCAGCTCGGACAGGGTAATAGGATCACCCCTCCACTTT. The V call is TRBV2, the J call TRBJ1-6, with 8 nucleotides matching TRBD1. Per germline, CDR1 SNHLY and CDR2 FYNNEI. V dropped 6 bases and J dropped 10; count of bases not matched to a gene: 11. There are 15 residues in the CDR3. Full variable domain (rest looked up from reference TRBV2 and TRBJ1-6): EPEVTQTPSHQVTQMGQEVILRCVPISNHLYFYWYRQILGQKVEFLVSFYNNEISEKSEIFDDQFSVERPDGSNFTLKIRSTKLEDSAMYFCASSSDRVIGSPLHFGNGTRLTVT.